These T cell receptor beta chains were read from a single sample in a study of blood T cell repertoires in COVID-19. Method: immunoSEQ multiplex PCR; TCRdb's copy keeps in-frame clones and lacks some. This table has around 49,000 clones, around 80% appearing once. Sequenced input: PBMCs or T cells enriched from blood (not recorded which). Every receptor here comes from a woman aged 45-60 years with acute COVID-19. The CDR3 runs from the conserved cysteine through the conserved F or W. A D gene is named only where the DNA matches it firmly. Where a row states a size, it is once, few, many or the class of an expanded clone; other rows omit it.

V gene,D gene,clone size,J gene,CDR3 protein,CDR3 DNA
TRBV7-8,-,-,TRBJ2-1,CASSPRTLYNEQFF,TGTGCCAGCAGCCCCCGGACTCTTTACAATGAGCAGTTCTTC
TRBV2,TRBD1,-,TRBJ2-7,CASSRDRETGEQYF,TGTGCCAGCAGCAGGGACAGGGAAACTGGGGAGCAGTACTTC
TRBV7-8,-,-,TRBJ2-1,CASRRNTNEQFF,TGTGCCAGCAGACGAAACACCAATGAGCAGTTCTTC
TRBV7-6,TRBD2,-,TRBJ2-2,CASSPGLAGGPNTGELFF,TGTGCCAGCAGCCCGGGACTAGCGGGGGGGCCGAACACCGGGGAGCTGTTTTTT
TRBV24-1,-,-,TRBJ2-2,CATSAATANTGELFF,TGTGCCACCAGTGCTGCGACAGCGAACACCGGGGAGCTGTTTTTT
TRBV6-1,TRBD1,-,TRBJ1-2,CASSEDPTGGLGGYTF,TGTGCCAGCAGTGAAGATCCTACAGGGGGATTGGGCGGCTACACCTTC
TRBV7-9,TRBD1,-,TRBJ2-1,CASTLPVQGASEQFF,TGTGCCAGCACCTTACCCGTACAGGGGGCGAGTGAGCAGTTCTTC
TRBV27,TRBD2,-,TRBJ2-2,CASSEAGMGTGELFF,TGTGCCAGCAGTGAAGCGGGGATGGGCACCGGGGAGCTGTTTTTT
TRBV6-5,-,-,TRBJ2-7,CASIGGTLTYEQYF,TGTGCCAGCATCGGGGGGACACTCACCTACGAGCAGTACTTC
TRBV5-5,-,-,TRBJ2-3,CASSLAGTDTQYF,TGTGCCAGCAGCTTGGCCGGGACAGATACGCAGTATTTT
TRBV7-9,-,-,TRBJ1-2,CASSSHLPGYGYTF,TGTGCCAGCAGTTCGCATTTACCGGGGTATGGCTACACCTTC
TRBV4-1,-,-,TRBJ1-4,CASSQGRQSNEKLFF,TGCGCCAGCAGCCAAGGACGACAGTCTAATGAAAAACTGTTTTTT
TRBV18,-,once,TRBJ1-1,CASSEELRTEAFF,TGTGCCAGCTCAGAGGAGTTGCGGACTGAAGCTTTCTTT
TRBV3-1/TRBV3-2,TRBD1,-,TRBJ2-5,CASSQVPTGGPGTQYF,TGTGCCAGCAGCCAAGTTCCAACAGGGGGCCCCGGGACCCAGTACTTC
TRBV19,TRBD1,-,TRBJ1-5,CASSATGAAYSNQPQHF,TGTGCCAGTAGTGCGACAGGGGCCGCCTATAGCAATCAGCCCCAGCATTTT
TRBV19,-,once,TRBJ1-6,CASTTGRGDSPLHF,TGTGCCAGTACCACCGGACGGGGAGATTCACCCCTCCACTTT
TRBV28,TRBD2,-,TRBJ2-7,CASSVGGENYEQYF,TGTGCCAGCAGTGTCGGGGGGGAAAACTACGAGCAGTACTTC
TRBV7-8,-,-,TRBJ2-1,CASSLGQGPFF,TGTGCCAGCAGCTTAGGGCAGGGTCCCTTCTTC
TRBV29-1,TRBD1,-,TRBJ2-3,CSGWDRGGTDTQYF,TGCAGCGGGTGGGACAGAGGAGGAACAGATACGCAGTATTTT
TRBV19,-,-,TRBJ1-5,CASSMIQSNQPQHF,TGTGCCAGTAGTATGATTCAGAGCAATCAGCCCCAGCATTTT
TRBV29-1,TRBD1,-,TRBJ1-1,CSGKTGTNTEAFF,TGCAGCGGAAAGACAGGGACGAACACTGAAGCTTTCTTT
TRBV7-4,-,-,TRBJ1-2,CASSRDSPPGYGYTF,TGTGCCAGCAGCCGGGACTCCCCCCCGGGCTATGGCTACACCTTC
TRBV19,-,-,TRBJ2-1,CASSKGGFHNEQFF,TGTGCCAGTAGTAAAGGGGGTTTCCACAATGAGCAGTTCTTC
TRBV10-3,TRBD1,-,TRBJ1-1,CAITPGGGPNTEAFF,TGTGCCATCACTCCTGGAGGGGGCCCGAACACTGAAGCTTTCTTT
TRBV30,-,-,TRBJ1-2,CAWTGKAGGYTF,TGTGCCTGGACCGGGAAAGCTGGTGGCTACACCTTC
TRBV7-6,-,medium-sized,TRBJ1-6,CASSEMRNSPLHF,TGTGCCAGCAGCGAAATGAGGAATTCACCCCTCCACTTT
TRBV4-2,TRBD1,-,TRBJ2-7,CASSPGTGDYEQYF,TGTGCCAGCAGCCCGGGGACAGGGGATTACGAGCAGTACTTC